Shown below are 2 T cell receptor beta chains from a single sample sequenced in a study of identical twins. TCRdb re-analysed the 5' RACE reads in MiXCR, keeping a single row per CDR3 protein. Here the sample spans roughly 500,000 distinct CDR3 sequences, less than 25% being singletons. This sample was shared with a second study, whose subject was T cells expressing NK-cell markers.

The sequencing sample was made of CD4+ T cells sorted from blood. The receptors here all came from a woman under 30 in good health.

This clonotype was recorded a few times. CDR3 loop: CASSDVDRVRGYTF. CDR3 coding DNA: TGTGCCAGCAGTGACGTAGACCGGGTTCGGGGCTACACCTTC. V usage is TRBV6-1 and J usage is TRBJ1-2; no clear D. The CDR3 consists of 14 residues. Germline CDR1 MNHNS, CDR2 SASEGT. The germline V and J ends were trimmed by 3 bases and 8 bases, with 16 bases remaining between them.

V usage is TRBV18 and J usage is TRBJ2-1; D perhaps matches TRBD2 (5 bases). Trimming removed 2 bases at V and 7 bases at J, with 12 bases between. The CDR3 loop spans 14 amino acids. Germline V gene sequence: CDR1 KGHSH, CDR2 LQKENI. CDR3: CASSPMGGRNEQFF. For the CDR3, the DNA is TGTGCCAGCTCACCAATGGGTGGGAGAAATGAGCAGTTCTTC.